One and the same sample provided the 23 T cell receptor beta chains below, sequenced in a study of pediatric ulcerative colitis (dated by TCRdb to the late 2010s). To prepare the library, the immunoSEQ multiplex PCR assay was applied. TCRdb obtained this table from immuneACCESS and retained in-frame rearrangements with V and J assigned. These tables miss some clones; where compared with another copy, unresolved V genes account for less than half of the shortfall, and the remainder is unexplained. This sample comprises tens of thousands of clones, roughly nine tenths of them detected only once. The top ten clones comprise approximately 3.4% of the sample. The specimen sequenced was blood. These receptors all stem from a boy aged 5-17 years with severe ulcerative colitis.

This clone has only a few counts. This chain uses TRBV7-9 with TRBJ1-3; D gene uncertain. V was shortened by 3 bases and J by 0 bases, with 6 bases between the two germline ends. Germline CDR1 and CDR2: SEHNR and FQNEAQ (reference sequence). There are 14 residues in the CDR3. In nucleotides, the CDR3 is TGTGCCAGCAGCTTGGTCAGCTCTGGAAACACCATATATTTT. Protein sequence: CASSLVSSGNTIYF.

The CDR3 DNA sequence: TGTGCCAGCAGTTCCACGTCAGGGGGCGAGCAGTACTTC. As protein: CASSSTSGGEQYF. The chain couples TRBV6-5 to TRBJ2-7, with TRBD1 matching 7 bases. V dropped 4 bases and J dropped 6; count of bases not matched to a gene: 6. The CDR3 length is 13 residues. Germline CDR1 is MNHEY and CDR2 is SVGAGI.

The chain combines TRBV11-2 with TRBJ2-7; D gene uncertain. Per the germline V gene, CDR1 is SGHAT and CDR2 is FQNNGV. Trimming removed 2 bases at V and 1 base at J, with 9 bases between. This CDR3 is 14 amino acids long. The CDR3 loop is CASSLSGPSYEQYF. Written as DNA, the CDR3 is TGTGCCAGCAGCTTATCAGGACCTTCCTACGAGCAGTACTTC.

For the CDR3, the DNA is TGTGCCAGCAGCCAAGGCTGGGGCTACGAGCAGTACTTC. Its protein is CASSQGWGYEQYF. This chain joins TRBV14 and TRBJ2-7; D is unclear. Trimming cost V 1 base and J 3 bases, with 7 bases left between them. This CDR3 is 13 amino acids long. Germline CDR1 reads SGHDN; CDR2 reads FVKESK.

In the case of this clone: The DNA is left out, because the CDR3 cannot be placed on it with certainty; the CDR3 is given as TCRdb lists it. The rearrangement joins TRBV7-2 to TRBJ2-3; no check of the table's D call, TRBD1, against the DNA was made. Germline V lookup: CDR1 SGHTA, CDR2 FQGNSA. A total of 16 residues make up the CDR3, ends included. CDR3 loop: CASSTRSGQGRDTQYF.

V usage is TRBV5-6 and J usage is TRBJ1-1; D gene ambiguous. The CDR3 loop spans 17 amino acids. The V and J ends lost 0 bases and 1 base respectively, with 16 bases between them. The V gene's germline CDR1 is SGHDT and CDR2 YYEEEE. The CDR3 sequence: CASSLAGGAGTNTEAFF. In DNA form, the CDR3 reads TGTGCCAGCAGCTTGGCCGGAGGCGCGGGAACGAACACTGAAGCTTTCTTT.

The chain joins TRBV6-1 to TRBJ1-1, with TRBD1 matching 9 bases. Germline loops: CDR1 MNHNS, CDR2 SASEGT. J was trimmed by 4 bases and V by 6 bases; bases with no gene match: 6. CDR3 length: 14 amino acids. The CDR3 here is CASSSQGAGTEAFF. As DNA, the CDR3 is TGTGCCAGCAGCTCACAGGGGGCGGGCACTGAAGCTTTCTTT.

The chain is built from TRBV27 and TRBJ2-2, with a possible D match to TRBD1 (5 bases). V lost 3 bases and J lost 1, with 12 bases in between. This CDR3 comprises 16 residues. From germline, CDR1 is MNHEY and CDR2 SMNVEV (reference sequence). The chain's CDR3 is CASSFMAGMNTGELFF. The DNA for the CDR3 is TGTGCCAGCAGTTTTATGGCAGGGATGAACACCGGGGAGCTGTTTTTT.

V is TRBV11-2 and J is TRBJ1-1; no clear D gene. The germline gives CDR1 SGHAT, CDR2 FQNNGV. Trimming removed 0 bases at V and 1 base at J, with 6 bases between. CDR3 size: 14 residues. CDR3 sequence (DNA): TGTGCCAGCAGCTTAGACAGGACGAACACTGAAGCTTTCTTT. Residues: CASSLDRTNTEAFF.

The V call is TRBV13, the J call TRBJ2-5, with D perhaps matching TRBD1 (6 bases). The J call is uncertain, as TRBJ2-7 better fits the DNA end. Germline CDR1 and CDR2: PRHDT and FYEKMQ (reference sequence). The CDR3 sequence is 13 residues long. The CDR3 DNA sequence: TGTGCCGTCGGGGCCAGGGGAACCTACGAGCAGTACTTC. This sequence encodes CAVGARGTYEQYF.

The chain joins TRBV18 to TRBJ1-5, with D hard to call. V dropped 3 bases and J dropped 4 bases, with 13 bases sitting between them. The CDR3 is made up of 15 amino acids. Germline V gene sequence: CDR1 KGHSH, CDR2 LQKENI. CDR3 in DNA: TGTGCCAGCTCACCGTCCCAAACGTGGAATCAGCCCCAGCATTTT. This translates into CASSPSQTWNQPQHF.

This clone was detected only a few times. The V call is TRBV18, the J call TRBJ2-3; 7 nucleotides line up with TRBD1. CDR3 size: 15 residues. The germline gives CDR1 KGHSH, CDR2 LQKENI. V lost 3 bases to trimming and J lost 1 base; unmatched junction nucleotides: 4. The CDR3 reads CASSPGQLGTDTQYF. Written as DNA, the CDR3 is TGTGCCAGCTCACCGGGACAGTTAGGCACAGATACGCAGTATTTT.

The chain carries TRBV6-5 and TRBJ1-2, with D hard to call. The CDR3 contains 11 residues. Germline-derived CDR1 and CDR2 are MNHEY and SVGAGI. Trimming removed 6 bases at V and 8 bases at J, with 10 bases between. As DNA, the CDR3 is TGTGCCAGCAGCTCCGGTAGGGGCTACACCTTC. Encoded protein: CASSSGRGYTF.

The count of this clone is one. The DNA for the CDR3 is TGTGCCAGCAGAGACCTGAACACCGGGGAGCTGTTTTTT. Encoded protein: CASRDLNTGELFF. The chain employs TRBV19 and TRBJ2-2; D not certain. CDR3 length: 13 residues. V was trimmed by 9 bases and J by 1 base, leaving 9 bases between them. Germline assignment: CDR1 LNHDA and CDR2 SQIVND (reference sequence).

This clone was observed a handful of times. The rearrangement joins TRBV27 to TRBJ1-1; the D is unclear. Germline V gene sequence: CDR1 MNHEY, CDR2 SMNVEV (reference sequence). V was trimmed by 3 bases and J by 6 bases, leaving 11 bases between them. The CDR3 sequence is 13 residues long. The CDR3: CASSFEQRSEAFF. In DNA, the CDR3 is TGTGCCAGCAGTTTTGAACAAAGGTCTGAAGCTTTCTTT.

This clone has just a few counts. V is TRBV6-1 and J is TRBJ2-1, with unresolved D. Germline CDR1 reads MNHNS; CDR2 reads SASEGT. The V and J ends lost 1 base and 8 bases respectively, with 9 bases between them. The CDR3 has 13 residues. CDR3 amino acids: CASSEEMGYEQFF. CDR3 DNA sequence: TGTGCCAGCAGTGAAGAAATGGGTTATGAGCAGTTCTTC.

The chain links TRBV5-1 to TRBJ2-7; unclear D gene. The V gene's germline CDR1 is SGHRS and CDR2 YFSETQ. This CDR3 region has 14 residues. Deletions cut 3 bases from V and 4 bases from J, with 14 bases between. The CDR3 region has the DNA TGCGCCAGCAGCTCCAGTTTCTCCCATTACGAGCAGTACTTC. This encodes CASSSSFSHYEQYF.

The gene calls are TRBV10-3 and TRBJ2-5, with a possible D match to TRBD2 (5 bases). Germline V CDR1 and CDR2: ENHRY, SYGVKD. V shed 3 bases and J shed 5 bases, with 16 bases lying between them. CDR3 length: 15 amino acids. The CDR3 is CAISDNSAPGETQYF. In DNA form, the CDR3 reads TGTGCCATCAGTGATAATAGCGCGCCGGGGGAGACCCAGTACTTC.

Notes on this clone: The same CDR3 can be traced to other DNA sequences in this sample. The rearrangement links TRBV19 to TRBJ1-1, with a tentative D call TRBD1 (5 bases). This CDR3 has 13 amino acids. Trimming shortened V by 4 bases and J by 2 bases, and 8 bases separated the two germline ends. The germline V gene has CDR1 LNHDA and CDR2 SQIVND (reference sequence). This CDR3 reads CASSTGGNTEAFF. CDR3 sequence (DNA): TGTGCCAGTAGTACGGGGGGTAACACTGAAGCTTTCTTT. The full variable domain, rest sourced from reference TRBV19 and TRBJ1-1, is DGGITQSPKYLFRKEGQNVTLSCEQNLNHDAMYWYRQDPGQGLRLIYYSQIVNDFQKGDIAEGYSVSREKKESFPLTVTSAQKNPTAFYLCASSTGGNTEAFFGQGTRLTVV.

This rearrangement joins TRBV13 to TRBJ2-7; 9 positions match TRBD1. Trimming removed 5 bases from V and 7 bases from J; junction bases left unmatched: 15. The CDR3 covers 16 residues. The germline gives CDR1 PRHDT, CDR2 FYEKMQ (reference sequence). The CDR3 nucleotides read TGTGCCAGCAGCAGAATATTAGACAGGGGGAGGCGGGAGCAGTACTTC. Encoded protein: CASSRILDRGRREQYF. The full variable domain, in which reference TRBV13 and TRBJ2-7 provide the parts outside the CDR3, is AAGVIQSPRHLIKEKRETATLKCYPIPRHDTVYWYQQGPGQDPQFLISFYEKMQSDKGSIPDRFSAQQFSDYHSELNMSSLELGDSALYFCASSRILDRGRREQYFGPGTRLTVT.

The chain employs TRBV29-1 and TRBJ2-7, with a possible D match to TRBD2 (6 bases). This CDR3 has 14 amino acids. The germline V and J ends were trimmed by 2 bases and 2 bases, with 13 bases remaining between them. Germline CDR1 SQVTM, CDR2 ANQGSEA. CDR3 region: CSVEIGTDTYEQYF. Here the CDR3 DNA reads TGCAGCGTTGAAATCGGGACTGATACCTACGAGCAGTACTTC.

This clone was picked up one time. The chain employs TRBV27 and TRBJ1-1; D possibly corresponds to TRBD1 (5 bases). The CDR3 is 14 residues long. The germline gives CDR1 MNHEY, CDR2 SMNVEV (reference sequence). V shed 6 bases and J shed 3 bases, with 14 bases lying between them. CDR3 nucleotide sequence: TGTGCCAGCAGGCTACGGGACGGGTACACTGAAGCTTTCTTT. Amino acid sequence: CASRLRDGYTEAFF.

This clone has only a few counts. The sample contains more than one DNA sequence encoding this CDR3. The gene calls are TRBV11-2 and TRBJ2-5, with D possibly being TRBD1 (7 bases). The V gene's germline CDR1 is SGHAT and CDR2 FQNNGV. The V and J ends lost 2 bases and 2 bases respectively, with 12 bases between them. The CDR3 loop spans 15 amino acids. CDR3 sequence: CASSLSQGGQETQYF. DNA of the CDR3: TGTGCCAGCAGCTTAAGCCAGGGGGGTCAAGAGACCCAGTACTTC.